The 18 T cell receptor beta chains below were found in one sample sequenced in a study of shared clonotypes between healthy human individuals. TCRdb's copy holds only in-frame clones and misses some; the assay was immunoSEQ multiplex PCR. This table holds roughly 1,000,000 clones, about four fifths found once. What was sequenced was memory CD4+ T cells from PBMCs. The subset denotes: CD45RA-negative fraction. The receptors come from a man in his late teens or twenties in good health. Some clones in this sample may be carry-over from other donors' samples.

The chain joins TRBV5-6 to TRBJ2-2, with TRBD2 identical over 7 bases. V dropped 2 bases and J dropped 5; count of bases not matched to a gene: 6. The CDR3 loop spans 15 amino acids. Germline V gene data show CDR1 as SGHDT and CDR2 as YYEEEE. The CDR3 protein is CASSFRGVATGELFF. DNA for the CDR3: TGTGCCAGCAGCTTTCGGGGGGTTGCGACCGGGGAGCTGTTTTTT.

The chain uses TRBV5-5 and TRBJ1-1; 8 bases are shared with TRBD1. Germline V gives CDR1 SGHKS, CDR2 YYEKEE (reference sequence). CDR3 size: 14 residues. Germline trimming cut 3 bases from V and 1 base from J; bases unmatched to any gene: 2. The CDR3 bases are TGTGCCAGCAGCTCAGGGACAGGGAACACTGAAGCTTTCTTT. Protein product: CASSSGTGNTEAFF.

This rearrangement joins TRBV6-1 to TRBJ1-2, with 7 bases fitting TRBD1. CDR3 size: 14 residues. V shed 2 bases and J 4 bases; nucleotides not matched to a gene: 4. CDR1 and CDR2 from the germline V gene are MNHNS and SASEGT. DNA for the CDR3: TGTGCCAGCAGTGAACAGGGGGATTTCTATGGCTACACCTTC. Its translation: CASSEQGDFYGYTF.

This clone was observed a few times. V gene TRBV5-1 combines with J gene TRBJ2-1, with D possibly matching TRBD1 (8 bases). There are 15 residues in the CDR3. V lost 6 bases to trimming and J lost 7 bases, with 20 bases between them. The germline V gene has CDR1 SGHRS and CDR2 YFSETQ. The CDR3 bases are TGCGCCAGCACCACAACCGTACAGGGGGGGAATGAGCAGTTCTTC. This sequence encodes CASTTTVQGGNEQFF.

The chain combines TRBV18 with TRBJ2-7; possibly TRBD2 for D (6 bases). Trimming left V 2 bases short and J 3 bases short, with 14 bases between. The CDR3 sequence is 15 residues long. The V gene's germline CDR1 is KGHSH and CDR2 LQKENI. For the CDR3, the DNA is TGTGCCAGCTCACCATTGGGTAGCGGCGGCTACGAGCAGTACTTC. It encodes CASSPLGSGGYEQYF.

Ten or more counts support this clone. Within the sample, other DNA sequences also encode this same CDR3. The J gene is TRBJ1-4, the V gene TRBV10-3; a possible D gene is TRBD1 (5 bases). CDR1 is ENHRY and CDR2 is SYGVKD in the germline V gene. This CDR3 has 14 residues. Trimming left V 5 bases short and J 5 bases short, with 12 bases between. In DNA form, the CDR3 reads TGTGCCATCAGTCCGACCGGGACGAATGAAAAACTGTTTTTT. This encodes CAISPTGTNEKLFF.

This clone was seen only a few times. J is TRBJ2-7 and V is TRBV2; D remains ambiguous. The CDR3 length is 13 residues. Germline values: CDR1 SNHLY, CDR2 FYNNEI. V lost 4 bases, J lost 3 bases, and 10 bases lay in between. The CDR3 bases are TGTGCCAGCAGTGTCAATCCCAGCTACGAGCAGTACTTC. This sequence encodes CASSVNPSYEQYF. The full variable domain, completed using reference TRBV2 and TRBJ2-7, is EPEVTQTPSHQVTQMGQEVILRCVPISNHLYFYWYRQILGQKVEFLVSFYNNEISEKSEIFDDQFSVERPDGSNFTLKIRSTKLEDSAMYFCASSVNPSYEQYFGPGTRLTVT.

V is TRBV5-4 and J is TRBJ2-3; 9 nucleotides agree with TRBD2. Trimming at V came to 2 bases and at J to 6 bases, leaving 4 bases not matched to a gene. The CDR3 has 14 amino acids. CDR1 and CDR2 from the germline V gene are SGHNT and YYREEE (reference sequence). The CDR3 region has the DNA TGTGCCAGCAGCTTTAGCGGGAGTGCGGATACGCAGTATTTT. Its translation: CASSFSGSADTQYF.

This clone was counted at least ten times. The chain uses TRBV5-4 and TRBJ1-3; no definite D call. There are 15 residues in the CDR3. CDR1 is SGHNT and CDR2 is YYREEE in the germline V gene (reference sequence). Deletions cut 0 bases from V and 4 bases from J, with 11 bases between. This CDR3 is CASSLGRIPGNTIYF. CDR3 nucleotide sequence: TGTGCCAGCAGCTTGGGACGGATTCCAGGAAACACCATATATTTT. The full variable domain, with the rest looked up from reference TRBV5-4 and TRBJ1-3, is ETGVTQSPTHLIKTRGQQVTLRCSSQSGHNTVSWYQQALGQGPQFIFQYYREEENGRGNFPPRFSGLQFPNYSSELNVNALELDDSALYLCASSLGRIPGNTIYFGEGSWLTVV.

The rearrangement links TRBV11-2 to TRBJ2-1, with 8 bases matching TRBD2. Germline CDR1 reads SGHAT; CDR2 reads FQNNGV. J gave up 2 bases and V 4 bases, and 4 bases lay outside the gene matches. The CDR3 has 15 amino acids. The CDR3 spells CASSSQREPYNEQFF. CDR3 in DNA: TGTGCCAGCAGCTCCCAGCGGGAGCCCTACAATGAGCAGTTCTTC.

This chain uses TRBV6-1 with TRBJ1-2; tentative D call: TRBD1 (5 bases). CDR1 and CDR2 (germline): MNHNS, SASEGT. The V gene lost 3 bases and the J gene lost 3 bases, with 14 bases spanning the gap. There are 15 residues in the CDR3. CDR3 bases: TGTGCCAGCAGTGAGGCCTGGAGAGGGGACTATGGCTACACCTTC. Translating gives CASSEAWRGDYGYTF.

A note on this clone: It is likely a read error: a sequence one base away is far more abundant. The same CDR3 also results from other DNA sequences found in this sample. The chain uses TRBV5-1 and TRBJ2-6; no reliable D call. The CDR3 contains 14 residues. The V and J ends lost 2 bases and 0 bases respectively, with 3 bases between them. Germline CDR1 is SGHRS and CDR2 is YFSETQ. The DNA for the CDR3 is TGCGCCAGCAGCTTTGACTCTGGGGCCAACGTCCTGACTTTC. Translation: CASSFDSGANVLTF.

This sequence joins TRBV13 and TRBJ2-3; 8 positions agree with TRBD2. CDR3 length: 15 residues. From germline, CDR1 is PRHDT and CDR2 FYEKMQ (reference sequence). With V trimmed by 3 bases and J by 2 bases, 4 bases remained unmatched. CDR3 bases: TGTGCCAGCAGCTTCGACGGGAGGGACACAGATACGCAGTATTTT. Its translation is CASSFDGRDTDTQYF.

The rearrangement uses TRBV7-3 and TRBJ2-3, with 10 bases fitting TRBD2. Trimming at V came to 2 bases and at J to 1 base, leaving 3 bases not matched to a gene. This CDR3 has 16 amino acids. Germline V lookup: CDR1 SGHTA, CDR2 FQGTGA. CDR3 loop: CASSLRLAGGTDTQYF. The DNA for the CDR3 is TGTGCCAGCAGCTTACGACTAGCGGGTGGCACAGATACGCAGTATTTT.

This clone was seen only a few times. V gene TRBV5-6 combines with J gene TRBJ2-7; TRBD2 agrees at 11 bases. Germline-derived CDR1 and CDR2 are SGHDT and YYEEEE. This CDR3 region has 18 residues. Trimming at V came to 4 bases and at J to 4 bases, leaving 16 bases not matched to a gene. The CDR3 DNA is TGTGCCAGCAGCCACTTGAGGGCTAGCGGGAGGCCGGGTTACGAGCAGTACTTC. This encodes CASSHLRASGRPGYEQYF.

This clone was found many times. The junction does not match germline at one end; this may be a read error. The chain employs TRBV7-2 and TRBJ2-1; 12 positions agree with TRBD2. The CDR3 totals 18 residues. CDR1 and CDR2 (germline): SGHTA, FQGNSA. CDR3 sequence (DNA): TGTGCCAGCGGCTTATGGTCCCTAGCGGGAGGGCCTCGGAATGAGCAGTTCTTC. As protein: CASGLWSLAGGPRNEQFF.

In DNA, the CDR3 is TGTGCCTGGGCCAGGGGTGGGACTGAAGCTTTCTTT. Encoded protein: CAWARGGTEAFF. This chain connects TRBV30 to TRBJ1-1; possibly TRBD1 for D (6 bases). Germline V gives CDR1 GTSNPN, CDR2 SVGIG (reference sequence). V lost 5 bases, J lost 5 bases, and 12 bases lay in between. CDR3 length: 12 amino acids.

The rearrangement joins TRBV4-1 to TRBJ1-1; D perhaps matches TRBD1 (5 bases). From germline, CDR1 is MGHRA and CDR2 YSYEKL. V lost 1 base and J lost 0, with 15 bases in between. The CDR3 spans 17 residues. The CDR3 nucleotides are TGCGCCAGCAGCCAAGGTGTCGGGGCTGTTATGAACACTGAAGCTTTCTTT. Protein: CASSQGVGAVMNTEAFF.